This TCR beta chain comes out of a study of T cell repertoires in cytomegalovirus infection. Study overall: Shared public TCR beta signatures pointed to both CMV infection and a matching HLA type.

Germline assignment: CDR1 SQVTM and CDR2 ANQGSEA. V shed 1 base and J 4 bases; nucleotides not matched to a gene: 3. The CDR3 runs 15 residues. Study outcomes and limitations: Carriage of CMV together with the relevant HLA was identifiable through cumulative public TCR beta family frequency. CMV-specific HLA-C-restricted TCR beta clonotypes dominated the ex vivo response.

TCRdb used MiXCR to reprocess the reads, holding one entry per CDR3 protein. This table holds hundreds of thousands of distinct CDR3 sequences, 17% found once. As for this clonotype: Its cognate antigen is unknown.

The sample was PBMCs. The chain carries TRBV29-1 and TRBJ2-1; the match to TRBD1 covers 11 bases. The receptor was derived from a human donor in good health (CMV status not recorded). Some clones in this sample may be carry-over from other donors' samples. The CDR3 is CSVEAGQGVYNEQFF. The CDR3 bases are TGCAGCGTTGAAGCGGGACAGGGGGTTTACAATGAGCAGTTCTTC.